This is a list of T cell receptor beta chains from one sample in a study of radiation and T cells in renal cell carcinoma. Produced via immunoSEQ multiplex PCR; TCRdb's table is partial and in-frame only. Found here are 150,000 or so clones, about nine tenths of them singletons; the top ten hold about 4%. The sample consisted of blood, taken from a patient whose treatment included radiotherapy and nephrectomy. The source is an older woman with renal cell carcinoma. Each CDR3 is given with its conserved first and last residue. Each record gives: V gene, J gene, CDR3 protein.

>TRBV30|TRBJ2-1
CAPRGYSVPYNEQFF
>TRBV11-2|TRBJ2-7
CASSLAGRIEQYF
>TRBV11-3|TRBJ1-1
CASSLHRLGEAFF
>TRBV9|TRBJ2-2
CASSARQGLSTGELFF
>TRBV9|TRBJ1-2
CASSLGTVYGYTF
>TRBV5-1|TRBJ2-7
CASSAQGQQYF
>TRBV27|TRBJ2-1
CASRGLAGVLDNEQFF
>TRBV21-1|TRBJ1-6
CASSKAEKGSPLHF
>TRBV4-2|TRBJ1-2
CASSQVEGGAGRDYGYTF
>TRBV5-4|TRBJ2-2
CASSLLAGGASRTGELFF
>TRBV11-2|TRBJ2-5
CASSPRETQYF
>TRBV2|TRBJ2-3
CASTERSSGGGTQYF
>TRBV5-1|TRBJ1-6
CASSRDRGNSPLHF
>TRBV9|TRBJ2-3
CASSPQGHTDTQYF
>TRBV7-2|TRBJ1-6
CASSLPNSPLHF
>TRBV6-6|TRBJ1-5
CASSYPIRGRSQPQHF
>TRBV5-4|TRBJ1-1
CASSLGWGADTEAFF
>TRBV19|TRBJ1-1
CASRDPAVSTTEAFF
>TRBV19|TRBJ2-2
CASTGGPNIGELFF
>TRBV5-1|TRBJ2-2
CASSLEDGTGGADTGELFF
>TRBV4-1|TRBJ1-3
CASSQRGGELNRNTIYF
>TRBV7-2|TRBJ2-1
CASRGLAGGNEQFF
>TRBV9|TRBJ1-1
CASSAQGFGKGAFF
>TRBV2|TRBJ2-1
CASSGPTGREQFF
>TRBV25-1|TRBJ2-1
CASSAQVSYNEQFF
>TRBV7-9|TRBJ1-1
CASSLGTEAFF
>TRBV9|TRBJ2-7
CASSVVGSYEQYF
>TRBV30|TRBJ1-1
CAWSASMNTEAFF
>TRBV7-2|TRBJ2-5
CASSGGTGGAETQYF
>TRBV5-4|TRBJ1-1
CASSPKGGNTEAFF
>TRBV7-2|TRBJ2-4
CASSLMGAQAKNIQYF
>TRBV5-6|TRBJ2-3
CASSGLAGGLLTDTQYF
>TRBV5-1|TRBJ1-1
CASSHSQTGTEAFF
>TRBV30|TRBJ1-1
CAWNRLNTEAFF
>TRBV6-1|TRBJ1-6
CASSEIRPRSSYNSPLHF
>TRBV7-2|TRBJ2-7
CASSLGGTGPYEQYF
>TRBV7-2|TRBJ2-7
CASSFGGRTYEQYF
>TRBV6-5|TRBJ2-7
CASRPGQAYEQYF
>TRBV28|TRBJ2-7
CASSPGQGYEQYF
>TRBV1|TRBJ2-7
CTSSHQGLDVYHEQYF
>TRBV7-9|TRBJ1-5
CASSLGGESNQPQHF
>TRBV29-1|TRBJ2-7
CSVFDSYSYEQYF
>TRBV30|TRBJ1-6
CAWSTGGRNSPLHF
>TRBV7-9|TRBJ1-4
CASSSLEGAEKLFF
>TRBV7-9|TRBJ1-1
CASSFAENTEAFF
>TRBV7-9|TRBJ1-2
CASSLELPRKGYTF
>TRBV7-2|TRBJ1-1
CASSPRTGLTFF
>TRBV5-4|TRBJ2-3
CASSFDLASTDTQYF
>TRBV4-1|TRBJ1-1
CASSHHGTANTEAFF
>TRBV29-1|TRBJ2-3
CSVAGSTDTQYF
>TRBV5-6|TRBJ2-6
CASSFLPVDSGANVLTF
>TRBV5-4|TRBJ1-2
CASSLWEFNGYTF
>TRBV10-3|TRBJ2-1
CAISEKGGSYNEQFF
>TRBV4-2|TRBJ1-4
CASSHQAEKLFF